Each of the 14 T cell receptor beta chains below was sequenced from the same sample in a study of early stage breast cancer tumors. The assay was immunoSEQ multiplex PCR, and TCRdb's table has in-frame clones only and misses some. The table lists approximately 11,000 clones, about three quarters of them singletons, with roughly 21% in the top ten. Material: breast tumor tissue. Receptor source: a person in their 40s with breast cancer.

The chain joins TRBV7-9 to TRBJ2-1; 11 nucleotides agree with TRBD2. The CDR3 contains 16 residues. The germline V gene has CDR1 SEHNR and CDR2 FQNEAQ (reference sequence). The trim removed 5 bases at V and 1 base at J, leaving 4 bases unmatched. CDR3 DNA sequence: TGTGCCAGCAGCACTAGCGGGAGTCGGTCCTACAATGAGCAGTTCTTC. Protein sequence: CASSTSGSRSYNEQFF.

This clone was counted a few times. The chain links TRBV5-5 to TRBJ1-5; D is uncertain. Trimming cost V 0 bases and J 7 bases, with 8 bases left between them. The CDR3 runs 13 residues. Germline assignment: CDR1 SGHKS and CDR2 YYEKEE (reference sequence). Here the CDR3 reads CASSLELWQPQHF. The CDR3 bases are TGTGCCAGCAGCTTGGAGTTGTGGCAGCCCCAGCATTTT.

The rearrangement uses TRBV5-1 and TRBJ2-4; possibly TRBD2 for D (5 bases). The CDR3 spans 15 residues. V lost 0 bases and J 5 bases, leaving 12 bases between the germline ends. Germline values: CDR1 SGHRS, CDR2 YFSETQ. The CDR3 region has the DNA TGCGCCAGCAGCTTGGCTCCGGGGAGCCAAAACATTCAGTACTTC. Protein: CASSLAPGSQNIQYF.

This clone was counted between two and nine times. Other DNA sequences in this specimen translate into the identical CDR3. The chain is built from TRBV30 and TRBJ1-1; D is perhaps TRBD1 (5 bases). The germline V gene has CDR1 GTSNPN and CDR2 SVGIG (reference sequence). Trimming pared 0 bases from V and 2 bases from J, leaving 7 bases between. The CDR3 contains 13 residues. Here the CDR3 DNA reads TGTGCCTGGAGTGTTAGGGGTAACACTGAAGCTTTCTTT. Translating gives CAWSVRGNTEAFF. Looking up the rest from reference TRBV30 and TRBJ1-1 gives the full variable domain: SQTIHQWPATLVQPVGSPLSLECTVEGTSNPNLYWYRQAAGRGLQLLFYSVGIGQISSEVPQNLSASRPQDRQFILSSKKLLLSDSGFYLCAWSVRGNTEAFFGQGTRLTVV.

The genes are TRBV6-5 and TRBJ1-1; D may be TRBD1 (5 bases). CDR1 and CDR2 from the germline V gene are MNHEY and SVGAGI. V was trimmed by 0 bases and J by 8 bases, leaving 10 bases between them. The CDR3 contains 13 residues. CDR3 protein: CASSYSPDREAFF. The CDR3 coding sequence is TGTGCCAGCAGTTACTCGCCCGACAGAGAAGCTTTCTTT.

This chain connects TRBV4-2 to TRBJ1-5; D not resolved. This CDR3 is 15 amino acids long. CDR1 is LGHNA, CDR2 YNFKEQ, per germline. Trimming took 0 bases from V and 3 from J, leaving 9 bases between them. The CDR3 DNA reads TGTGCCAGCAGCCAAGAATGGCCAGTCAATCAGCCCCAGCATTTT. It specifies CASSQEWPVNQPQHF.

This clone showed up just a few times. This chain joins TRBV5-8 and TRBJ2-1; 10 bases map to TRBD1. CDR1 SGHTS and CDR2 YDEGEE come from the germline V gene. With V trimmed by 2 bases and J by 9 bases, 11 bases remained unmatched. The CDR3 contains 16 residues. In DNA, the CDR3 is TGTGCCAGCAGCTTACCTTGGGGACAGGGGAATCGTGAGCAGTTCTTC. Translation gives CASSLPWGQGNREQFF. Full variable domain (remainder filled in from reference TRBV5-8 and TRBJ2-1): EAGVTQSPTHLIKTRGQQATLRCSPISGHTSVYWYQQALGLGLQFLLWYDEGEERNRGNFPPRFSGRQFPNYSSELNVNALELEDSALYLCASSLPWGQGNREQFFGPGTRLTVL.

The J gene is TRBJ2-1, the V gene TRBV7-2, with 8 bases lining up with TRBD2. J was trimmed by 12 bases and V by 4 bases; bases with no gene match: 5. The CDR3 contains 12 residues. The germline gives CDR1 SGHTA, CDR2 FQGNSA. This CDR3 reads CASSSGTSRQFF. The CDR3 DNA reads as TGTGCCAGCAGCTCTGGGACTAGTCGGCAGTTCTTC.

The genes are TRBV30 and TRBJ1-2; 7 positions agree with TRBD1. Germline-derived CDR1 and CDR2 are GTSNPN and SVGIG (reference sequence). V gave up 2 bases and J gave up 5 bases; unmatched junction bases: 8. The CDR3 has 14 amino acids. The CDR3 loop reads CAWSPQTGTYGYTF. The CDR3 coding sequence is TGTGCCTGGAGTCCGCAGACAGGGACTTATGGCTACACCTTC.

The chain carries TRBV19 and TRBJ1-5; maybe TRBD1 (6 bases). Germline values: CDR1 LNHDA, CDR2 SQIVND (reference sequence). The V end was cut by 6 bases, the J end by 7 bases, with 19 bases between. This CDR3 contains 15 residues. CDR3 protein: CASSKRTDLTQPQHF. The CDR3 region has the DNA TGTGCCAGTAGCAAACGGACAGACCTAACGCAGCCCCAGCATTTT.

The gene calls are TRBV9 and TRBJ2-5, with 14 nucleotides matching TRBD2. V gave up 0 bases and J gave up 2 bases; unmatched junction bases: 15. The CDR3 is 21 amino acids. In germline, CDR1 is SGDLS, CDR2 YYNGEE. The CDR3 DNA sequence: TGTGCCAGCAGCGTAGGCCCGGGACTAGCGGGAGTACGGAAATCACAAGAGACCCAGTACTTC. This translates into CASSVGPGLAGVRKSQETQYF.

The chain is built from TRBV5-4 and TRBJ1-4; tentative D call: TRBD1 (5 bases). Trimming pared 4 bases from V and 7 bases from J, leaving 14 bases between. CDR3 length: 14 amino acids. CDR1 is SGHNT, CDR2 YYREEE, per germline (reference sequence). The DNA of the CDR3 is TGTGCCAGCAGCAGCTCGGGACGGCGTGAAAAACTGTTTTTT. It specifies CASSSSGRREKLFF.

The chain combines TRBV6-6 with TRBJ1-2, with 10 bases matching TRBD1. Germline V gene sequence: CDR1 MNHNY, CDR2 SVGAGI (reference sequence). The CDR3 contains 14 residues. J gave up 8 bases and V 6 bases, and 9 bases lay outside the gene matches. DNA for the CDR3: TGTGCCAGCAGGGGGACAGGGGAAATGGTAGGCTACACCTTC. This encodes CASRGTGEMVGYTF.

The rearrangement uses TRBV20-1 and TRBJ2-3, with D possibly TRBD2 on 5 matching bases. Deletions cut 3 bases from V and 11 bases from J, with 12 bases between. This CDR3 has 11 amino acids. The V gene's germline CDR1 is DFQATT and CDR2 SNEGSKA (reference sequence). The CDR3 DNA reads TGCAGTGCTAGTCCCCAGCGGAAGCAGTATTTT. It is translated as CSASPQRKQYF.